These 5 T cell receptor beta chains originate from one sample sequenced in a study of blood T cell repertoires in COVID-19. The method was immunoSEQ multiplex PCR; TCRdb's version includes in-frame clones alone and lacks a portion of them. Of about 330,000 clones in the sample, about 89% were seen once. The sequenced material came from peripheral blood. These receptors were collected from a man younger than 35 who had recovered from COVID-19.

The V call is TRBV2, the J call TRBJ2-1; 10 nucleotides match TRBD2. This CDR3 has 13 residues. Trimming cost V 2 bases and J 15 bases; bases outside gene matches: 7. The germline gives CDR1 SNHLY, CDR2 FYNNEI. CDR3 amino acids: CASSEILAGDPFF. The CDR3 DNA reads as TGTGCCAGCAGTGAAATCCTAGCGGGAGATCCGTTCTTC.

The CDR3 region is CASSKTGTIDYGYTF. DNA for the CDR3: TGTGCCAGCAGCAAGACAGGGACCATTGACTATGGCTACACCTTC. The chain joins TRBV21-1 to TRBJ1-2; the table gives TRBD1 as D, unverified against the DNA. TRBV21-1 is given as a pseudogene. This CDR3 region has 15 residues.

The rearrangement links TRBV6-1 to TRBJ1-3; D uncertain. V lost 1 base and J lost 9, with 13 bases in between. CDR3 length equals 14 residues. CDR1 is MNHNS, CDR2 SASEGT, per germline. DNA of the CDR3: TGTGCCAGCAGTGAAGGGCCTTACCCGGGCACCATATATTTT. Translated, it gives CASSEGPYPGTIYF.

V and J are TRBV18 and TRBJ1-1; possibly TRBD1 for D (5 bases). V lost 4 bases, J lost 4 bases, and 10 bases lay in between. Per the germline V gene, CDR1 is KGHSH and CDR2 is LQKENI. This CDR3 spans 13 amino acids. Written as DNA, the CDR3 is TGTGCCAGCTCACAGGGGTGGGGCACTGAAGCTTTCTTT. It specifies CASSQGWGTEAFF. Together with reference TRBV18 and TRBJ1-1, the CDR3 gives the full variable domain: NAGVMQNPRHLVRRRGQEARLRCSPMKGHSHVYWYRQLPEEGLKFMVYLQKENIIDESGMPKERFSAEFPKEGPSILRIQQVVRGDSAAYFCASSQGWGTEAFFGQGTRLTVV.

The CDR3: CASSSVLSKRGALYEQYF. The CDR3 DNA is TGTGCCAGCAGCTCGGTCCTCTCTAAGCGGGGGGCCCTTTACGAGCAGTACTTC. V and J are TRBV7-6 and TRBJ2-7; 9 bases fit TRBD2. Germline CDR1 and CDR2: SGHVS and FNYEAQ. This CDR3 is 18 amino acids long. With V trimmed by 4 bases and J by 4 bases, 17 bases remained unmatched.